This T cell receptor beta chain was recorded in a study of T cell repertoires in cytomegalovirus infection. Study summary: CMV infection and matching HLA type were both indicated by public TCR beta signatures.

Findings of the study overall: The study found HLA-C-restricted CMV-specific TCR beta clonotypes dominating the ex vivo response. Carriers of CMV plus the relevant HLA were identified by cumulative public TCR beta family frequency.

TCRdb recomputed calls from the reads with MiXCR, one row per CDR3 protein. The data hold approximately 590,000 distinct CDR3 sequences, with 40% observed a single time. The table lists this clonotype with many counts. The antigen is undetermined. With 2 bases removed from V and 6 bases from J, the gap between germline ends came to 14 bases. The germline gives CDR1 SGHTA, CDR2 FQGNSA. The CDR3 is made up of 14 amino acids. The receptor was isolated from a human donor in good health (CMV status not recorded). Some clones in this sample may be carry-over from other donors' samples. The input for sequencing was cultured PBMCs, taken from culture after CMV antigen stimulation. The chain uses TRBV7-2 and TRBJ2-7; the D is unclear. The CDR3 sequence: CASSLRATPAEQYF. For the CDR3, the DNA is TGTGCCAGCAGCTTAAGAGCTACGCCCGCCGAGCAGTACTTC.